These 30 T cell receptor beta chains share one sample of origin, sequenced in a study of cytomegalovirus exposure and HLA in healthy donors. Measured with immunoSEQ multiplex PCR; TCRdb has only the in-frame clones, and not every one. Of roughly 120,000 clones in the sample, just under 95% were seen once. The source material was PBMCs. These receptors were taken from a woman aged 18-35 years in good health and CMV-seronegative.

The V gene is TRBV7-3, the J gene TRBJ2-1; D perhaps matches TRBD1 (5 bases). The ends were cut back, 0 bases at V and 2 bases at J, with 8 bases in the middle. This CDR3 spans 15 amino acids. Germline V CDR1 and CDR2: SGHTA, FQGTGA. The CDR3 reads CASSLTGLAYNEQFF. The CDR3 DNA reads as TGTGCCAGCAGCTTAACGGGGCTAGCCTACAATGAGCAGTTCTTC.

DNA for the CDR3: TGTGCCAGCTCACTAGACAATATTCTGGGACATTCGACCTACGAGCAGTACTTC. The encoded protein is CASSLDNILGHSTYEQYF. The chain carries TRBV18 and TRBJ2-7, with D possibly TRBD1 on 6 matching bases. The germline V gene has CDR1 KGHSH and CDR2 LQKENI. This CDR3 is 18 amino acids long. The V and J ends lost 4 bases and 2 bases respectively, with 24 bases between them.

This clone has just one count. The chain recombines TRBV19 with TRBJ2-1; D possibly corresponds to TRBD1 (6 bases). Germline V CDR1 and CDR2: LNHDA, SQIVND (reference sequence). V lost 1 base, J lost 8 bases, and 18 bases lay in between. The CDR3 has 16 residues. The CDR3 here is CASSIAQGPGIDEQFF. CDR3 DNA sequence: TGTGCCAGTAGTATAGCCCAGGGGCCGGGGATCGATGAGCAGTTCTTC.

The chain combines TRBV7-9 with TRBJ2-7; D perhaps matches TRBD1 (5 bases). This CDR3 is 14 amino acids long. The germline V gene has CDR1 SEHNR and CDR2 FQNEAQ (reference sequence). Trimming took off 5 bases at V and 5 bases at J, with 16 bases between the two ends. CDR3 nucleotides: TGTGCCAGCAGCGGTCAGGGCCCGGCGAACGAGCAGTACTTC. Translating gives CASSGQGPANEQYF.

The chain links TRBV10-3 to TRBJ1-6, with D unclear. The CDR3 runs to 13 residues. V was cut by 10 bases and J by 7 bases, with 14 bases left in between. Germline assignment: CDR1 ENHRY and CDR2 SYGVKD. For the CDR3, the DNA is TGTGCCAGCAGAGGACTAAACAATTCACCCCTCCACTTT. It encodes CASRGLNNSPLHF.

The J gene is TRBJ2-5, the V gene TRBV30; D gene ambiguous. Per the germline V gene, CDR1 is GTSNPN and CDR2 is SVGIG (reference sequence). V lost 1 base and J 1 base, leaving 13 bases between the germline ends. The CDR3 is 15 amino acids. CDR3 in DNA: TGTGCCTGGAGTGGTCCCCAGGTATCCCAAGAGACCCAGTACTTC. Its translation: CAWSGPQVSQETQYF.

The V call is TRBV5-1, the J call TRBJ2-1, with D unclear. Germline CDR1 reads SGHRS; CDR2 reads YFSETQ. V dropped 8 bases and J dropped 0 bases, with 12 bases sitting between them. This CDR3 has 14 residues. The CDR3 region is CASVFESSYNEQFF. CDR3 DNA: TGCGCCAGTGTCTTCGAGAGCTCCTACAATGAGCAGTTCTTC.

This chain links TRBV5-4 with TRBJ2-1; 14 nucleotides agree with TRBD2. The CDR3 loop spans 14 amino acids. Germline values: CDR1 SGHNT, CDR2 YYREEE (reference sequence). J lost 6 bases, V lost 7 bases, and 3 bases had no gene match. The CDR3 is CASAGTSGGNEQFF. CDR3 nucleotide sequence: TGTGCCAGCGCCGGGACTAGCGGGGGCAATGAGCAGTTCTTC.

There are many counts of this clone. The genes are TRBV4-1 and TRBJ2-7; maybe TRBD2 (6 bases). The germline CDR1 and CDR2 sequences are MGHRA and YSYEKL. V gave up 0 bases and J gave up 7 bases, with 16 bases separating them. This CDR3 has 15 amino acids. CDR3 bases: TGCGCCAGCAGCCAAGACCGGGGGTTCCTTGGGGAGCAGTACTTC. Protein sequence: CASSQDRGFLGEQYF.

The chain uses TRBV18 and TRBJ2-5; D is undetermined. V gave up 1 base and J gave up 0 bases, with 9 bases separating them. The germline CDR1 and CDR2 sequences are KGHSH and LQKENI. The CDR3 totals 15 residues. In DNA form, the CDR3 reads TGTGCCAGCTCACCACAGTGGCAGAACCAAGAGACCCAGTACTTC. Its protein product is CASSPQWQNQETQYF.

The V and J genes are TRBV10-2 and TRBJ1-1; 7 bases map to TRBD1. V lost 6 bases, J lost 1 base, and 5 bases stayed unmatched. Germline V gene lookup returns CDR1 WSHSY and CDR2 SAAADI. The CDR3 runs 14 residues. The DNA for the CDR3 is TGCGCCAGCAGGGCGAGACAGGGGAACACTGAAGCTTTCTTT. Translation gives CASRARQGNTEAFF.

The genes are TRBV7-9 and TRBJ2-3; 8 nucleotides agree with TRBD1. Germline V gene data show CDR1 as SEHNR and CDR2 as FQNEAQ (reference sequence). The CDR3 totals 15 residues. V was clipped by 4 bases and J by 2 bases; unmatched bases: 5. DNA for the CDR3: TGTGCCAGCAGCTACGGACAGGGCTTCACAGATACGCAGTATTTT. Translation: CASSYGQGFTDTQYF.

This clone was seen more than once but under ten times. This chain connects TRBV7-9 to TRBJ2-1; TRBD2 might be the D (6 bases). This CDR3 contains 13 residues. V dropped 7 bases and J dropped 8 bases, with 15 bases sitting between them. Germline V gives CDR1 SEHNR, CDR2 FQNEAQ (reference sequence). The DNA of the CDR3 is TGTGCCAGCATCAATACCTGGGGGGATGAGCAGTTCTTC. It specifies CASINTWGDEQFF.

This chain uses TRBV28 with TRBJ2-7, with TRBD2 matching 12 bases. The CDR3 extends over 14 amino acids. V lost 8 bases to trimming and J lost 3 bases; unmatched junction nucleotides: 5. The germline CDR1 and CDR2 sequences are MDHEN and SYDVKM. CDR3 DNA sequence: TGTGCCAGCGGCCTAGCGGGAGGGATCTACGAGCAGTACTTC. This encodes CASGLAGGIYEQYF.

The CDR3 spells CASRDNTHYEQYF. CDR3 in DNA: TGTGCCAGCCGGGACAATACCCACTACGAGCAGTACTTC. V usage is TRBV6-5 and J usage is TRBJ2-7, with D tentatively TRBD1 (6 bases). V gave up 8 bases and J gave up 3 bases, with 14 bases separating them. The CDR3 has 13 amino acids. Germline values: CDR1 MNHEY, CDR2 SVGAGI.

The V and J genes are TRBV11-2 and TRBJ2-3; D possibly corresponds to TRBD2 (5 bases). The germline V and J ends were trimmed by 1 base and 2 bases, with 10 bases remaining between them. This CDR3 is built from 15 residues. Germline CDR1 and CDR2: SGHAT and FQNNGV. The DNA of the CDR3 is TGTGCCAGCAGCTTAGGGACTGGCAACACAGATACGCAGTATTTT. This gives the protein CASSLGTGNTDTQYF.

The table lists this clone with a few counts. V and J are TRBV30 and TRBJ1-4; 8 bases match TRBD1. The germline V gene has CDR1 GTSNPN and CDR2 SVGIG (reference sequence). The CDR3 is 14 amino acids. V lost 4 bases and J lost 8; bases outside the gene matches: 9. The chain's CDR3 is CAWKEGRGREKLFF. CDR3 DNA: TGTGCCTGGAAAGAGGGCAGGGGGCGAGAAAAACTGTTTTTT.

This chain connects TRBV7-9 to TRBJ2-5; TRBD2 matches at 9 bases. The CDR3 is 16 amino acids. Germline loops: CDR1 SEHNR, CDR2 FQNEAQ (reference sequence). J was trimmed by 2 bases and V by 5 bases; bases with no gene match: 9. The CDR3 DNA reads as TGTGCCAGCAGCCGACGTAGCGGGGGACGACAAGAGACCCAGTACTTC. Its protein is CASSRRSGGRQETQYF.

The V call is TRBV5-6, the J call TRBJ1-4, with unresolved D. Trimming removed 0 bases from V and 8 bases from J, with 11 bases in between. Per germline, CDR1 SGHDT and CDR2 YYEEEE. This CDR3 region has 14 residues. The CDR3 here is CASSLAGGGEKLFF. DNA of the CDR3: TGTGCCAGCAGCTTGGCTGGAGGAGGGGAAAAACTGTTTTTT.

The rearrangement links TRBV27 to TRBJ1-1; 7 nucleotides align to TRBD1. CDR1 is MNHEY, CDR2 SMNVEV, per germline (reference sequence). The CDR3 totals 16 residues. V lost 3 bases to trimming and J lost 7 bases; unmatched junction nucleotides: 14. CDR3 amino acids: CASSFVQGYGPGEAFF. DNA of the CDR3: TGTGCCAGCAGTTTTGTACAGGGGTACGGTCCTGGTGAAGCTTTCTTT.

This rearrangement joins TRBV28 to TRBJ2-1; a possible D gene is TRBD1 (6 bases). From germline, CDR1 is MDHEN and CDR2 SYDVKM. V lost 5 bases and J 5 bases, leaving 19 bases between the germline ends. The CDR3 runs 16 residues. CDR3 residues: CASSGPGTRLNNEQFF. As DNA, the CDR3 is TGTGCCAGCAGTGGCCCCGGGACACGGCTTAACAATGAGCAGTTCTTC.

As concerns this clone: With only one base between it and a far larger clone, this is likely a read error. This sequence joins TRBV4-2 and TRBJ2-3, with TRBD2 identical over 9 bases. In germline, CDR1 is LGHNA, CDR2 YNFKEQ. This CDR3 has 15 amino acids. The junction had 2 bases not matched to a gene; V was cut back by 0 bases and J by 4 bases. The CDR3 DNA reads as TGTGCCAGCAGCCAAGATCGCGGGGGGGCAGATACGCAGTATTTT. It specifies CASSQDRGGADTQYF.

CDR3 sequence reads: CASSSQGAKDEKLFF. The CDR3 DNA follows: TGTGCCAGCAGTTCCCAGGGGGCTAAGGATGAAAAACTGTTTTTT. This chain joins TRBV6-5 and TRBJ1-4; 8 bases line up with TRBD1. Germline V CDR1 and CDR2: MNHEY, SVGAGI. V lost 4 bases and J lost 6; bases outside the gene matches: 7. This CDR3 contains 15 residues.

The chain links TRBV7-9 to TRBJ2-7; TRBD1 agrees at 9 bases. Germline CDR1 is SEHNR and CDR2 is FQNEAQ (reference sequence). V was pared by 3 bases and J by 6 bases, with 6 bases of the junction left unmatched. This CDR3 spans 14 amino acids. The CDR3 nucleotides read TGTGCCAGCAGCTTCACAGGGGGCTCGGGCGAGCAGTACTTC. Translated, it gives CASSFTGGSGEQYF.

This sequence joins TRBV4-1 and TRBJ1-6; D may be TRBD1 (6 bases). Trimming left V 0 bases short and J 7 bases short, with 10 bases between. Germline lookup yields CDR1 MGHRA and CDR2 YSYEKL. The CDR3 contains 15 residues. CDR3 nucleotide sequence: TGCGCCAGCAGCCAAGAGAAACAGGGAAATTCACCCCTCCACTTT. It yields the protein CASSQEKQGNSPLHF.

The chain is built from TRBV28 and TRBJ1-6; no clear D. V was shortened by 1 base and J by 10 bases, with 8 bases between the two germline ends. Per the germline V gene, CDR1 is MDHEN and CDR2 is SYDVKM. The CDR3 extends over 13 amino acids. The DNA for the CDR3 is TGTGCCAGCAGTTTATCGAGTAACTCACCCCTCCACTTT. It codes for CASSLSSNSPLHF.

This chain connects TRBV27 to TRBJ2-1; 7 bases are a match to TRBD2. Germline V gene sequence: CDR1 MNHEY, CDR2 SMNVEV (reference sequence). The CDR3 sequence is 13 residues long. The V and J ends lost 2 bases and 10 bases, in that order; junction bases with no gene match: 5. The CDR3 nucleotides are TGTGCCAGCAGTTTAGGTATGGGAGGGGAGCAGTTCTTC. It is translated as CASSLGMGGEQFF.

The chain links TRBV28 to TRBJ2-6; D possibly corresponds to TRBD1 (6 bases). The CDR3 covers 15 residues. Germline CDR1 is MDHEN and CDR2 is SYDVKM. V lost 4 bases and J 6 bases, leaving 13 bases between the germline ends. The CDR3 protein is CASSSRQVEANVLTF. The DNA for the CDR3 is TGTGCCAGCAGTTCGCGACAGGTTGAGGCCAACGTCCTGACTTTC.

The rearrangement uses TRBV28 and TRBJ1-4; a possible D gene is TRBD1 (5 bases). The CDR3 has 14 amino acids. Between the trimmed V and J ends, which lost 5 bases and 4 bases, there was a span of 11 bases. From germline, CDR1 is MDHEN and CDR2 SYDVKM. In DNA form, the CDR3 reads TGTGCCAGCAGTACCCAGACAGTTAATGAAAAACTGTTTTTT. This translates into CASSTQTVNEKLFF. The complete variable domain, with remaining parts taken from reference TRBV28 and TRBJ1-4, reads DVKVTQSSRYLVKRTGEKVFLECVQDMDHENMFWYRQDPGLGLRLIYFSYDVKMKEKGDIPEGYSVSREKKERFSLILESASTNQTSMYLCASSTQTVNEKLFFGSGTQLSVL.

The chain links TRBV27 to TRBJ2-1; D is perhaps TRBD2 (5 bases). CDR1 and CDR2 (germline): MNHEY, SMNVEV (reference sequence). CDR3 length: 15 amino acids. V gave up 3 bases and J gave up 0 bases, with 9 bases separating them. In DNA form, the CDR3 reads TGTGCCAGCAGTTTGGGCGGGTCCTCCTACAATGAGCAGTTCTTC. Translation: CASSLGGSSYNEQFF.